The text below deals with one T cell receptor (beta chain). This specimen belongs to a study of glioma-infiltrating T cells after dendritic cell vaccination. Data came from immunoSEQ multiplex PCR; TCRdb stores just in-frame clones and leaves some out. There are approximately 100,000 clones in the sample; roughly 76% occur only once, and 10% to 15% lies in the top ten. With 5 bases clipped from V and 3 bases from J, the junction kept 8 bases outside the gene matches. CDR3 length: 15 residues. In germline, CDR1 is SGHKS, CDR2 YYEKEE (reference sequence). Sequenced here: blood, sampled before dendritic cell vaccination. This TCR was sampled from a human donor with glioblastoma. The rearrangement joins TRBV5-5 to TRBJ2-7; TRBD1 agrees at 10 bases. CDR3 sequence (DNA): TGTGCCAGCAGGTCTTCCGGGACAGGGGACTACGAGCAGTACTTC. Translated, it gives CASRSSGTGDYEQYF.